These 25 T cell receptor beta chains originate from one sample sequenced in a study of graft-versus-host responses after intestinal transplantation. These receptors lack a known antigen. Assay: immunoSEQ multiplex PCR; the TCRdb copy retains only in-frame clones and omits some. The table lists approximately 60,000 clones, 90% of them singletons, with about 1.5% in the top ten. Sequences were derived from unstimulated CD8+ T cells sorted from spleen or lymph node cells, sampled before transplant. The source of these receptors is a human donor who was the organ donor for an intestinal transplant.

The chain couples TRBV5-1 to TRBJ1-1; 10 positions agree with TRBD1. Germline values: CDR1 SGHRS, CDR2 YFSETQ. With 5 bases clipped from V and 0 bases from J, the junction kept 16 bases outside the gene matches. The CDR3 is made up of 19 amino acids. This chain's CDR3 is CASRAGTGVFLGMNTEAFF. The CDR3 DNA is TGCGCCAGCAGAGCCGGGACAGGGGTGTTTTTGGGGATGAACACTGAAGCTTTCTTT.

This chain uses TRBV5-1 with TRBJ1-2; D perhaps matches TRBD1 (6 bases). Per the germline V gene, CDR1 is SGHRS and CDR2 is YFSETQ. The CDR3 consists of 13 residues. V lost 0 bases, J lost 6 bases, and 9 bases lay in between. The DNA of the CDR3 is TGCGCCAGCAGCTTGGAGGGGGGGCATGGCTACACCTTC. This codes for CASSLEGGHGYTF.

This chain links TRBV27 with TRBJ1-3, with TRBD1 matching over 8 bases. The germline V gene has CDR1 MNHEY and CDR2 SMNVEV (reference sequence). The CDR3 is made up of 18 amino acids. V gave up 6 bases and J gave up 0 bases; unmatched junction bases: 13. CDR3 residues: CASRRTGRRRGSGNTIYF. DNA for the CDR3: TGTGCCAGCAGGAGGACAGGGCGCCGCAGAGGCTCTGGAAACACCATATATTTT.

The chain recombines TRBV10-2 with TRBJ1-2, with 9 bases fitting TRBD1. With 7 bases clipped from V and 8 bases from J, the junction kept 11 bases outside the gene matches. This CDR3 is 14 amino acids long. Germline V gene sequence: CDR1 WSHSY, CDR2 SAAADI. The CDR3 here is CASNPTTGGWGYTF. The CDR3 region has the DNA TGCGCCAGCAATCCGACGACAGGGGGATGGGGCTACACCTTC.

This chain connects TRBV19 to TRBJ2-7; the match to TRBD1 covers 7 bases. CDR1 and CDR2 (germline): LNHDA, SQIVND (reference sequence). Trimming at V came to 1 base and at J to 2 bases, leaving 2 bases not matched to a gene. The CDR3 has 14 amino acids. Here the CDR3 DNA reads TGTGCCAGTAGTATAGCGACAGGGACCTACGAGCAGTACTTC. It translates to CASSIATGTYEQYF.

The V and J genes are TRBV9 and TRBJ2-1; D perhaps matches TRBD2 (5 bases). V was trimmed by 4 bases and J by 7 bases, leaving 18 bases between them. Germline values: CDR1 SGDLS, CDR2 YYNGEE. This CDR3 contains 15 residues. This CDR3 reads CASSPESAEVNEQFF. The CDR3 coding sequence is TGTGCCAGCAGCCCCGAGTCAGCGGAGGTAAATGAGCAGTTCTTC.

The rearrangement joins TRBV6-1 to TRBJ2-7; 9 bases agree with TRBD2. CDR1 is MNHNS and CDR2 is SASEGT in the germline V gene. CDR3 length equals 16 residues. After removal of 1 base from V and 0 bases from J, the junction contained 4 bases not matched to a gene. The CDR3 region is CASSEGTSGLSYEQYF. For the CDR3, the DNA is TGTGCCAGCAGTGAAGGCACTAGCGGGCTCTCCTACGAGCAGTACTTC.

This clone came up a few times. The rearrangement links TRBV28 to TRBJ2-7; no firm D call. Germline CDR1 MDHEN, CDR2 SYDVKM. Trimming removed 3 bases from V and 3 bases from J, with 27 bases in between. The CDR3 covers 19 residues. This chain's CDR3 is CASSFAFYVSRSSDYEQYF. Here the CDR3 DNA reads TGTGCCAGCAGTTTCGCTTTCTACGTAAGTCGGTCAAGTGACTACGAGCAGTACTTC.

The J gene is TRBJ2-7, the V gene TRBV9; D may be TRBD1 (6 bases). The CDR3 length is 15 residues. The V gene's germline CDR1 is SGDLS and CDR2 YYNGEE. V dropped 0 bases and J dropped 1 base, with 11 bases sitting between them. The CDR3 protein is CASSVGGGQSYEQYF. CDR3 DNA: TGTGCCAGCAGCGTAGGAGGGGGTCAGTCCTACGAGCAGTACTTC.

The chain recombines TRBV7-9 with TRBJ2-3, with 7 positions matching TRBD1. The V gene's germline CDR1 is SEHNR and CDR2 FQNEAQ (reference sequence). The junction had 9 bases not matched to a gene; V was cut back by 6 bases and J by 0 bases. The CDR3 is 16 residues long. The DNA of the CDR3 is TGTGCCAGCAGACACAACAGGGGTTCTAGCACAGATACGCAGTATTTT. Translated, it gives CASRHNRGSSTDTQYF.

Only one count was recorded for this clone. This sequence joins TRBV28 and TRBJ2-1; 16 bases match TRBD2. Trimming at V came to 3 bases and at J to 9 bases, leaving 11 bases not matched to a gene. The CDR3 covers 18 residues. CDR1 is MDHEN and CDR2 is SYDVKM in the germline V gene. This CDR3 is CASSFSVGTSGRGGEQFF. The DNA of the CDR3 is TGTGCCAGCAGTTTTTCCGTGGGGACTAGCGGGAGGGGAGGTGAGCAGTTCTTC.

The chain uses TRBV9 and TRBJ2-7; D perhaps matches TRBD1 (6 bases). Trimming stripped 0 bases from V and 6 bases from J, with 10 bases between. CDR3 length: 13 amino acids. From germline, CDR1 is SGDLS and CDR2 YYNGEE. CDR3 amino acids: CASSVGTASEQYF. The CDR3, as DNA: TGTGCCAGCAGCGTAGGGACAGCCAGCGAGCAGTACTTC. Full variable domain (missing parts from reference TRBV9 and TRBJ2-7): DSGVTQTPKHLITATGQRVTLRCSPRSGDLSVYWYQQSLDQGLQFLIQYYNGEERAKGNILERFSAQQFPDLHSELNLSSLELGDSALYFCASSVGTASEQYFGPGTRLTVT.

This clone has just one count. J is TRBJ1-2 and V is TRBV21-1; TRBD1, as called in the table, went unchecked against the DNA. TRBV21-1 is a documented pseudogene. The CDR3 contains 15 residues. This CDR3 reads CASSKAGDRRYGYTF. The CDR3 DNA reads TGTGCCAGCAGCAAAGCTGGGGACAGGCGCTATGGCTACACCTTC.

The chain links TRBV5-6 to TRBJ2-1; 9 bases map to TRBD1. V lost 4 bases, J lost 12 bases, and 8 bases stayed unmatched. The CDR3 covers 13 residues. Germline V gives CDR1 SGHDT, CDR2 YYEEEE. The CDR3 loop is CASSPGTGNWQFF. CDR3 in DNA: TGTGCCAGCAGCCCGGGGACAGGGAACTGGCAGTTCTTC.

The CDR3 is CASSYDRTGQGDTQYF. CDR3 bases: TGTGCCAGCAGTTACGACCGGACAGGGCAAGGAGATACGCAGTATTTT. V gene TRBV6-5 combines with J gene TRBJ2-3; the match to TRBD1 covers 8 bases. Per germline, CDR1 MNHEY and CDR2 SVGAGI. Losses at the gene ends were 2 bases for V and 5 bases for J; bases not matched to a gene: 9. This CDR3 comprises 16 residues.

This rearrangement joins TRBV28 to TRBJ2-1; no clear D. The germline V gene encodes CDR1 MDHEN and CDR2 SYDVKM. The CDR3 loop spans 15 amino acids. V was shortened by 6 bases and J by 0 bases, with 12 bases between the two germline ends. The DNA for the CDR3 is TGTGCCAGCAGACCAGAGCGTTTCTCCTACAATGAGCAGTTCTTC. Translating it yields CASRPERFSYNEQFF. Variable domain in full (rest from reference TRBV28 and TRBJ2-1): DVKVTQSSRYLVKRTGEKVFLECVQDMDHENMFWYRQDPGLGLRLIYFSYDVKMKEKGDIPEGYSVSREKKERFSLILESASTNQTSMYLCASRPERFSYNEQFFGPGTRLTVL.

The chain recombines TRBV6-1 with TRBJ1-5, with TRBD1 as a possible D gene (5 bases). Germline V lookup: CDR1 MNHNS, CDR2 SASEGT. The CDR3 is 16 residues long. The V and J ends lost 0 bases and 9 bases respectively, with 18 bases between them. Here the CDR3 reads CASSEAAGAGGSPQHF. CDR3 coding DNA: TGTGCCAGCAGTGAAGCAGCCGGGGCGGGGGGATCGCCCCAGCATTTT.

The V and J genes are TRBV9 and TRBJ1-1; tentative D call: TRBD1 (5 bases). CDR1 and CDR2 (germline): SGDLS, YYNGEE. Trimming took 0 bases from V and 4 from J, leaving 13 bases between them. The CDR3 extends over 15 amino acids. CDR3 in amino acids: CASSVDGGLGTEAFF. The CDR3 region has the DNA TGTGCCAGCAGCGTAGATGGGGGGTTAGGCACTGAAGCTTTCTTT.

This rearrangement joins TRBV4-2 to TRBJ2-1; 16 nucleotides align to TRBD2. Germline V CDR1 and CDR2: LGHNA, YNFKEQ. J lost 2 bases, V lost 0 bases, and 7 bases had no gene match. This CDR3 contains 20 residues. The CDR3 DNA follows: TGTGCCAGCAGCCAAGATCCGGGGACTAGCGGGAGGGGAGCCTACAATGAGCAGTTCTTC. It codes for CASSQDPGTSGRGAYNEQFF.

The chain has TRBV9 and TRBJ1-2; TRBD1 aligns across 8 bases. Losses at the gene ends were 4 bases for V and 0 bases for J; bases not matched to a gene: 8. The V gene's germline CDR1 is SGDLS and CDR2 YYNGEE. CDR3 length: 16 amino acids. CDR3 coding DNA: TGTGCCAGCAGCATAGGACAGGGCTCCTCTAACTATGGCTACACCTTC. This gives the protein CASSIGQGSSNYGYTF.

The chain employs TRBV14 and TRBJ2-1, with 9 bases that match TRBD1. The CDR3 is 16 residues long. CDR1 is SGHDN and CDR2 is FVKESK in the germline V gene. Germline trimming cut 4 bases from V and 6 bases from J; bases unmatched to any gene: 10. The CDR3: CASSPPGQGYSNEQFF. DNA of the CDR3: TGTGCCAGCAGCCCGCCGGGACAGGGTTATAGCAATGAGCAGTTCTTC.

This chain links TRBV28 with TRBJ2-1; TRBD2 matches at 7 bases. The V gene's germline CDR1 is MDHEN and CDR2 SYDVKM. CDR3 length: 16 residues. V lost 4 bases to trimming and J lost 3 bases; unmatched junction nucleotides: 9. As DNA, the CDR3 is TGTGCCAGCAGTTCTTTGCCGGGGGGAGACTACAATGAGCAGTTCTTC. Translating it yields CASSSLPGGDYNEQFF.

The chain couples TRBV27 to TRBJ2-7, with D perhaps TRBD2 (6 bases). The CDR3 extends over 15 amino acids. CDR1 is MNHEY and CDR2 is SMNVEV in the germline V gene (reference sequence). Trimming cost V 0 bases and J 2 bases, with 11 bases left between them. CDR3 sequence reads: CASSLSRGDTYEQYF. CDR3 nucleotide sequence: TGTGCCAGCAGTTTATCGCGCGGGGATACCTACGAGCAGTACTTC.

This chain links TRBV19 with TRBJ2-2, with 10 bases aligning to TRBD2. V trimming: 2 bases; J trimming: 4 bases; junction bases outside the gene matches: 13. CDR3 length: 19 residues. Germline values: CDR1 LNHDA, CDR2 SQIVND (reference sequence). The CDR3 sequence: CASSIFSPSGRWGTGELFF. The CDR3 coding sequence is TGTGCCAGTAGTATATTTAGTCCTAGCGGGAGATGGGGCACCGGGGAGCTGTTTTTT.

The rearrangement joins TRBV11-2 to TRBJ2-5, with TRBD2 matching 14 bases. The V segment lost 4 bases and the J segment 7 bases; nucleotides outside the gene matches: 5. From germline, CDR1 is SGHAT and CDR2 FQNNGV. The CDR3 runs 15 residues. The CDR3 DNA reads TGTGCCAGCAGCTGGGGACTAGCGGGAGAGGTGACCCAGTACTTC. Translated: CASSWGLAGEVTQYF.